One and the same sample provided the 2 T cell receptor beta chains below, sequenced in a study of metastatic and nonmetastatic thyroid tumors. No patient had received any treatment before thyroid surgery. With MiXCR, TCRdb called clones anew from the PCR reads. The repertoire has 4,900 or so clones, approximately 28% of them found once; the top ten carry roughly 15%. Sequenced sample: adjacent normal tissue. These receptors came from a female donor with papillary thyroid cancer or a benign thyroid nodule (not recorded which). Some clones in this sample may be carry-over from other donors' samples.

This clone was detected a few times. CDR3 nucleotides: TGTGCCAGCAGTTCGCGCAGGGACGATGAGCAGTTCTTC. This gives the protein CASSSRRDDEQFF. The chain employs TRBV2 and TRBJ2-1; D assignment may be TRBD1 or TRBD2 (5 bases each). CDR1 SNHLY and CDR2 FYNNEI come from the germline V gene. The length of the CDR3 is 13 residues. Trimming stripped 5 bases from V and 8 bases from J, with 13 bases between.

V gene TRBV28 combines with J gene TRBJ2-3; perhaps TRBD2 as D (6 bases). Germline values: CDR1 MDHEN, CDR2 SYDVKM. Trimming shortened V by 3 bases and J by 1 base, and 8 bases separated the two germline ends. CDR3 length: 14 amino acids. The CDR3 loop reads CASSFVAGTDTQYF. The CDR3 DNA sequence: TGTGCCAGCAGTTTTGTAGCGGGCACAGATACGCAGTATTTT.